The clone carrying this T cell receptor (beta chain) has just one count. The target antigen is unknown. This sample is part of a study of T cell responses to AZD1222 COVID-19 vaccine. Study-level results: The donor group comprised mostly white British people and more females; the analysis possibly underestimated clonal diversity. The peak T cell response came first, and repertoires were sampled only after it. Regions 160-218 and 743-854 dominated among vaccine-associated CD4 TCRs spanning spike. The reported proportion of spike-specific TCRs targeting unmutated variant regions was nearly half.

Some clones are missing from TCRdb's copy, which holds only in-frame ones; the method was immunoSEQ multiplex PCR. The sample shows about 130,000 clones, around 84% of them seen only once. The CDR3 loop spans 16 amino acids. Trimming removed 0 bases from V and 9 bases from J; junction bases left unmatched: 5. Germline V CDR1 and CDR2: SGHRS, YFSETQ. The receptor comes from an adult in good health. The source was peripheral blood, collected on day 0 of AZD1222 vaccination. This chain links TRBV5-1 with TRBJ2-1; 14 bases agree with TRBD2. The CDR3 DNA reads TGCGCCAGCAGCTTGGCTGGACTAGCGGGGGGTGGTGAGCAGTTCTTC. It is translated as CASSLAGLAGGGEQFF.